These T cell receptor beta chains were read from a single sample in a study of cytomegalovirus exposure and HLA in healthy donors. The repertoire was sequenced with immunoSEQ multiplex PCR; TCRdb's copy has only in-frame clones and lacks some. The sample records around 210,000 clones, around 78% being singletons. The sequenced sample consisted of PBMCs. Receptors were obtained from a boy aged 5-17 years in good health and CMV-seronegative. The CDR3 runs from the conserved cysteine through the conserved F or W. The D gene is left open where the match is weak. Part of the rows lack a size; the others show once, few, many or a class for expanded clones.

D gene: .; clone size: .; J gene: TRBJ1-1; V gene: TRBV19; CDR3 DNA: TGTGCCAGTAGTATAGATCCCCAGATGGCTGAAGCTTTCTTT; CDR3 protein: CASSIDPQMAEAFF
D gene: .; clone size: .; J gene: TRBJ1-4; V gene: TRBV27; CDR3 DNA: TGTGCCAGCAGTCTCCAGGGGCAGGCTAATGAAAAACTGTTTTTT; CDR3 protein: CASSLQGQANEKLFF
D gene: .; clone size: .; J gene: TRBJ2-2; V gene: TRBV7-6; CDR3 DNA: TGTGCCAGCAGCTTAGTCTGGCTATCAGGCACCGGGGAGCTGTTTTTT; CDR3 protein: CASSLVWLSGTGELFF
D gene: TRBD2; clone size: once; J gene: TRBJ2-5; V gene: TRBV29-1; CDR3 DNA: TGCAGCGTTGGGCTAGCGGGAGTGGAGACCCAGTACTTC; CDR3 protein: CSVGLAGVETQYF
D gene: TRBD1; clone size: .; J gene: TRBJ1-4; V gene: TRBV14; CDR3 DNA: TGTGCCAGCTCACCGGGACAGGCCTTAAATGAAAAACTGTTTTTT; CDR3 protein: CASSPGQALNEKLFF
D gene: .; clone size: few; J gene: TRBJ1-1; V gene: TRBV6-6; CDR3 DNA: TGTGCCAGCGGAGCGGGTGCGAACACTGAAGCTTTCTTT; CDR3 protein: CASGAGANTEAFF
D gene: TRBD1; clone size: few; J gene: TRBJ1-1; V gene: TRBV29-1; CDR3 DNA: TGCAGCGTTGATGGGGGACAGCTGAACACTGAAGCTTTCTTT; CDR3 protein: CSVDGGQLNTEAFF
D gene: .; clone size: .; J gene: TRBJ2-3; V gene: TRBV9; CDR3 DNA: TGTGCCAGCAGCCGGGGTTGGGGTCTGAGCACAGATACGCAGTATTTT; CDR3 protein: CASSRGWGLSTDTQYF
D gene: .; clone size: .; J gene: TRBJ2-1; V gene: TRBV27; CDR3 DNA: TGTGCCAGCAGTCCCAAACGGGGGGCGATACTCAATGAGCAGTTCTTC; CDR3 protein: CASSPKRGAILNEQFF
D gene: TRBD2; clone size: .; J gene: TRBJ2-7; V gene: TRBV9; CDR3 DNA: TGTGCCAGCAGCGTATTAGCGGGGAGCTCCTACGAGCAGTACTTC; CDR3 protein: CASSVLAGSSYEQYF
D gene: TRBD1; clone size: .; J gene: TRBJ1-1; V gene: TRBV18; CDR3 DNA: TGTGCCAGCTCAGCCGACAGGGCCGGTGAAGCTTTCTTT; CDR3 protein: CASSADRAGEAFF
D gene: .; clone size: .; J gene: TRBJ1-2; V gene: TRBV9; CDR3 DNA: TGTGCCAGCAGCCCCACCGGGGAGGGTGACTATGGCTACACCTTC; CDR3 protein: CASSPTGEGDYGYTF
D gene: TRBD1; clone size: .; J gene: TRBJ2-5; V gene: TRBV7-8; CDR3 DNA: TGTGCCAGCAGCTTTTGGGGACAGGGACTTCCACTTGAAAAGACCCAGTACTTC; CDR3 protein: CASSFWGQGLPLEKTQYF
D gene: .; clone size: once; J gene: TRBJ2-7; V gene: TRBV27; CDR3 DNA: TGTGCCAGCACTACTCTGTCGATCAGGGGTCCCATATTGGGCGAGCAGTACTTC; CDR3 protein: CASTTLSIRGPILGEQYF
D gene: .; clone size: .; J gene: TRBJ1-5; V gene: TRBV27; CDR3 DNA: TGTGCCAGCAGATCCGCCCGACAGGCCCAGCCCCAGCATTTT; CDR3 protein: CASRSARQAQPQHF
D gene: .; clone size: .; J gene: TRBJ1-2; V gene: TRBV7-9; CDR3 DNA: TGTGCCAGCAGCTTAGGAGGCTATGGCTACACCTTC; CDR3 protein: CASSLGGYGYTF
D gene: TRBD1; clone size: .; J gene: TRBJ2-7; V gene: TRBV4-1; CDR3 DNA: TGCGCCAGCAGCCAAGTTGGGGGGACAGGGGCCCACTACGAGCAGTACTTC; CDR3 protein: CASSQVGGTGAHYEQYF
D gene: TRBD1; clone size: .; J gene: TRBJ2-5; V gene: TRBV6-6; CDR3 DNA: TGTGCCAGCAGTTACTTTGGACAGGGGGAAGAGACCCAGTACTTC; CDR3 protein: CASSYFGQGEETQYF
D gene: TRBD1; clone size: .; J gene: TRBJ1-1; V gene: TRBV4-1; CDR3 DNA: TGCGCCAGCAGCCAAGAAGGGGGCGCGAGGACTGAAGCTTTCTTT; CDR3 protein: CASSQEGGARTEAFF
D gene: TRBD1; clone size: .; J gene: TRBJ2-7; V gene: TRBV10-3; CDR3 DNA: TGTGCCATCAGTGCGGGGACAGGGGACCTTTTGGAGCAGTACTTC; CDR3 protein: CAISAGTGDLLEQYF
D gene: TRBD1; clone size: .; J gene: TRBJ2-3; V gene: TRBV9; CDR3 DNA: TGTGCCAGCAGCCCTGGGACAGGCACTACCACCACAGATACGCAGTATTTT; CDR3 protein: CASSPGTGTTTTDTQYF
D gene: .; clone size: .; J gene: TRBJ1-5; V gene: TRBV7-2; CDR3 DNA: TGTGCCAGCAGCCCCACTATGTGGCCCAATCAGCCCCAGCATTTT; CDR3 protein: CASSPTMWPNQPQHF
D gene: TRBD2; clone size: .; J gene: TRBJ2-1; V gene: TRBV7-9; CDR3 DNA: TGTGCCAGCAGCTTAGCCCGGGGGGGGAACAATGAGCAGTTCTTC; CDR3 protein: CASSLARGGNNEQFF
D gene: .; clone size: few; J gene: TRBJ1-1; V gene: TRBV19; CDR3 DNA: TGTGCCAGTAGTCGCCGGGAGACTGAAGCTTTCTTT; CDR3 protein: CASSRRETEAFF
D gene: .; clone size: few; J gene: TRBJ1-4; V gene: TRBV6-6; CDR3 DNA: TGTGCCAGCAGTTCCTCGAGTGAAAAACTGTTTTTT; CDR3 protein: CASSSSSEKLFF
D gene: TRBD2; clone size: .; J gene: TRBJ2-5; V gene: TRBV5-1; CDR3 DNA: TGCGCCAGCAGCTGGGGGACTACACAAGAGACCCAGTACTTC; CDR3 protein: CASSWGTTQETQYF
D gene: TRBD2; clone size: .; J gene: TRBJ2-5; V gene: TRBV2; CDR3 DNA: TGTGCCAGCAGGGACCTACGGGGGGGCCTGAAGACCCAGTACTTC; CDR3 protein: CASRDLRGGLKTQYF
D gene: .; clone size: .; J gene: TRBJ1-1; V gene: TRBV5-1; CDR3 DNA: TGCGCCAGCAGCTTGACAGCTACACCTCTATATTACACTGAAGCTTTCTTT; CDR3 protein: CASSLTATPLYYTEAFF
D gene: .; clone size: .; J gene: TRBJ1-4; V gene: TRBV6-1; CDR3 DNA: TGTGCCAGCAGTGAATTAGGGGGTAATGAAAAACTGTTTTTT; CDR3 protein: CASSELGGNEKLFF
D gene: TRBD2; clone size: .; J gene: TRBJ2-7; V gene: TRBV20-1; CDR3 DNA: TGCAGTGCTATAAGCGGGGACGAGCAGTACTTC; CDR3 protein: CSAISGDEQYF